This T cell receptor (beta chain) was recorded in a study of blood T cell repertoires in COVID-19. On the study more broadly: The study drew acute and convalescent COVID-19 samples from the United States, Italy and Spain. In each case, the material was cDNA or gDNA derived from T cells, B-cell-depleted T cells, or PBMCs.

Germline CDR1 and CDR2: SGHRS and YFSETQ. The CDR3 is 15 residues long. In the source study's methods: It was from reference gene primer amplification that nucleated cell counts were estimated. The method was immunoSEQ multiplex PCR; TCRdb's version includes in-frame clones alone and lacks a portion of them. The DNA gave D and trimming, while V, J and clone size come from that table. Here the sample spans 250,000 to 300,000 clones, 86% being singletons. On this clone: An end of the junction does not agree with germline; a read error may underlie this.

The clonotype originates from a man aged 18 to 30 with active or convalescent COVID-19. The chain has TRBV5-1 and TRBJ2-1, with 10 positions matching TRBD2. The sequenced material came from peripheral blood. CDR3 nucleotides: TGCGCCAGCGGCTTGATCACTAGCGGGACTAATGAGCAGTTCTTC. Its translation is CASGLITSGTNEQFF. The full variable domain, completed using reference TRBV5-1 and TRBJ2-1, is KAGVTQTPRYLIKTRGQQVTLSCSPISGHRSVSWYQQTPGQGLQFLFEYFSETQRNKGNFPGRFSGRQFSNSRSEMNVSTLELGDSALYLCASGLITSGTNEQFFGPGTRLTVL.